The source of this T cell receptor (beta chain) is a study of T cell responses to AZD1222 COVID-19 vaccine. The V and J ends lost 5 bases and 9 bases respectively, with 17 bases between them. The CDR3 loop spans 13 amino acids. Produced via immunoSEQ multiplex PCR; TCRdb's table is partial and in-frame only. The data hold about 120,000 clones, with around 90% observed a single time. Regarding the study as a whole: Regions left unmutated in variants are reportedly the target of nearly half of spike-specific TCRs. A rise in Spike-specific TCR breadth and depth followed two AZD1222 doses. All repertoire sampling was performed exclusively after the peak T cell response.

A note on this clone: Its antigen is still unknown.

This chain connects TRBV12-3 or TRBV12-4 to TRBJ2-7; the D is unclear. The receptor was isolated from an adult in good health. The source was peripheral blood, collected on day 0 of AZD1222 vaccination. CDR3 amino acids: CASSPFPRPSQYF. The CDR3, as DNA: TGTGCCAGCAGTCCGTTCCCTAGGCCTTCGCAGTACTTC.